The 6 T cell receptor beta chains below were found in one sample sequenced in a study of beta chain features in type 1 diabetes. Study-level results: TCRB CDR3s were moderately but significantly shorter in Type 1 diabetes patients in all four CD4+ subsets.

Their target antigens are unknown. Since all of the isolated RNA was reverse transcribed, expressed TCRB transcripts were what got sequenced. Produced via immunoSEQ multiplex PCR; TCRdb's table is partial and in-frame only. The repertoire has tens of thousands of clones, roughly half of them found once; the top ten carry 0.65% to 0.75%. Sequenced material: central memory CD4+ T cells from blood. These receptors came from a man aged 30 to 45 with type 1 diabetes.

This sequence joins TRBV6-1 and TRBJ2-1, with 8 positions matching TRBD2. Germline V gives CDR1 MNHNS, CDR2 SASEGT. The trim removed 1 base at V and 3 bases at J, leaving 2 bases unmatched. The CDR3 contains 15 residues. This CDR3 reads CASSEVTSGYNEQFF. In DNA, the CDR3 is TGTGCCAGCAGTGAAGTCACTAGCGGCTACAATGAGCAGTTCTTC.

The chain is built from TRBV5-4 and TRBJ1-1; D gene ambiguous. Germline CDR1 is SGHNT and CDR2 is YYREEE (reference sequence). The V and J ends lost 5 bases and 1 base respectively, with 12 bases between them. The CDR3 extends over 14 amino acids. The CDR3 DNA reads TGTGCCAGCAGTCGGACTACAGCGAACACTGAAGCTTTCTTT. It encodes CASSRTTANTEAFF.

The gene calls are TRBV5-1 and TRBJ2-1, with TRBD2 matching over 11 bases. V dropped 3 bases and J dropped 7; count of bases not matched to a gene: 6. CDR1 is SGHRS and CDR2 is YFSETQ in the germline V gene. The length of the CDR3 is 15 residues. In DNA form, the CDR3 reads TGCGCCAGCAGCTGGGTAGCGGGGGGGGAGAATGAGCAGTTCTTC. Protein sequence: CASSWVAGGENEQFF.

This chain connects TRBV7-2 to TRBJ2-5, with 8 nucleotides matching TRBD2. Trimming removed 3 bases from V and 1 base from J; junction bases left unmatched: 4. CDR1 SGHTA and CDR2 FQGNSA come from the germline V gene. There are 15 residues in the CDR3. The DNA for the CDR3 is TGTGCCAGCAGCTTTCAGCGGGGGCGCCAAGAGACCCAGTACTTC. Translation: CASSFQRGRQETQYF. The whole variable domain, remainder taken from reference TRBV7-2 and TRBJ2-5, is GAGVSQSPSNKVTEKGKDVELRCDPISGHTALYWYRQSLGQGLEFLIYFQGNSAPDKSGLPSDRFSAERTGGSVSTLTIQRTQQEDSAVYLCASSFQRGRQETQYFGPGTRLLVL.

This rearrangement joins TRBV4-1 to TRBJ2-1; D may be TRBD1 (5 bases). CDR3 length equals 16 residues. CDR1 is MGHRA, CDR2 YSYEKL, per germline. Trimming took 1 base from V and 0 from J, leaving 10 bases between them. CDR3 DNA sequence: TGCGCCAGCAGCCAAGTGGACATCCTCTCCTACAATGAGCAGTTCTTC. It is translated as CASSQVDILSYNEQFF.

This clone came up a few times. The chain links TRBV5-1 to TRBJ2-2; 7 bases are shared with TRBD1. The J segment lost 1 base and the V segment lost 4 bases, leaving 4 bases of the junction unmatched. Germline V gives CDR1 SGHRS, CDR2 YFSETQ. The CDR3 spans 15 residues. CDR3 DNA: TGCGCCAGCAGCAATGGACAGGAGAACACCGGGGAGCTGTTTTTT. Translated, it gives CASSNGQENTGELFF.